This T cell receptor (beta chain) was observed in a study of CD8 T cells in ankylosing spondylitis. Trimming pared 6 bases from V and 0 bases from J, leaving 16 bases between. Germline-derived CDR1 and CDR2 are MNHEY and SVGEGT. This CDR3 comprises 16 residues. Details on this clonotype: The antigen is not known.

General observations from the study: Past research had described some motif variants in reactive arthritis synovial fluid and blood. Disease-linked clones bore a CD8+ phenotype, appearing relatively rarely in peripheral blood. About 8 highly homologous variants made up a TCR beta motif, and this motif appeared characteristic of ankylosing spondylitis blood.

TCRdb re-called the 5' RACE reads with MiXCR, one entry per CDR3 protein. Altogether just over 350,000 distinct CDR3 sequences are present, roughly 20% being singletons, with the ten largest covering around 14%. Sequenced input: blood, either unsorted or a sorted T cell fraction (not recorded which). The source is a male donor with ankylosing spondylitis or in good health (not recorded which). This chain links TRBV6-2 or TRBV6-3 with TRBJ2-3; possibly TRBD2 for D (5 bases). The CDR3 DNA reads TGTGCCAGCAGGCTCAGCGGAGACTCTAGCACAGATACGCAGTATTTT. It translates to CASRLSGDSSTDTQYF.